A selection of T cell receptor beta chains follows, all from one sample in a study of control samples from healthy donors and cancer patients. Generated by immunoSEQ multiplex PCR, the TCRdb table keeps only in-frame clones and is missing some. The sample consists of fewer than 500,000 clones, approximately 90% of them appearing once. Sequenced material: PBMCs. Receptors were obtained from a man between 35 and 55 years old with head and neck cancer. Both conserved end residues are part of each CDR3. Fields, in order: clone size, J gene, V gene, D gene, CDR3 DNA, CDR3 protein. D genes are given only for firm matches. The size field is filled for only some rows; it gives once, few, many or a size class.

once | TRBJ2-7 | TRBV5-5 | NA | TGTGCCAGCAGCACCGAGGACATGGGGTGGACCCCGCAGTACTTC | CASSTEDMGWTPQYF
NA | TRBJ2-3 | TRBV24-1 | NA | TGTGCCACCAGTGATTCTGGGTTGCGGCTTCGTGGCACAGATACGCAGTATTTT | CATSDSGLRLRGTDTQYF
NA | TRBJ1-2 | TRBV4-1 | NA | TGCGCCAGCAGCCAAGTCTATGGCGAAATGAACTATGGCTACACCTTC | CASSQVYGEMNYGYTF
NA | TRBJ1-2 | TRBV5-1 | TRBD1 | TGCGCCAGCAGCTCATCCGGGACAGGGTCTTATGGCTACACCTTC | CASSSSGTGSYGYTF
NA | TRBJ2-7 | TRBV30 | NA | TGTGCCTGGAGTGTAGGGGCCAGGGGGGAGAGGGAGCAGTACTTC | CAWSVGARGEREQYF
NA | TRBJ2-2 | TRBV5-4 | NA | TGTGCCAGCAGTACAGGTCAGGAGGGGGAGCTGTTTTTT | CASSTGQEGELFF
NA | TRBJ1-5 | TRBV28 | NA | TGTGCCAGCAGCCCGGACGGGAATCAGCCCCAGCATTTT | CASSPDGNQPQHF
NA | TRBJ1-1 | TRBV2 | NA | TGTGCCAGCACCAGACAGTGGGGGAACACTGAAGCTTTCTTT | CASTRQWGNTEAFF
NA | TRBJ2-1 | TRBV29-1 | TRBD2 | TGCAGCGTTGAAGTAGCGGGGGGGCTTGACAATGAGCAGTTCTTC | CSVEVAGGLDNEQFF
NA | TRBJ1-1 | TRBV29-1 | NA | TGCAGCGTATCGTCGGGTAGCACTGAAGCTTTCTTT | CSVSSGSTEAFF
NA | TRBJ1-4 | TRBV7-2 | NA | TGTGCCAGCAGCCCATCCACAGGTCGTCTTGAAAAACTGTTTTTT | CASSPSTGRLEKLFF
NA | TRBJ1-1 | TRBV30 | NA | TGTGCCTGGAAAGGAGTGGCCTCAAAACCTAACACTGAAGCTTTCTTT | CAWKGVASKPNTEAFF
once | TRBJ2-7 | TRBV12-3/TRBV12-4 | NA | TGTGCCAGCAGTTTTTTCGACGAGCAGTACTTC | CASSFFDEQYF
NA | TRBJ2-7 | TRBV30 | NA | TGTGCCTGGGCGACGGTGGCCTCCTACGAGCAGTACTTC | CAWATVASYEQYF
NA | TRBJ1-5 | TRBV5-1 | NA | TGCGCCAGCGGGGAGGGCGGCAATCAGCCCCAGCATTTT | CASGEGGNQPQHF
few | TRBJ2-5 | TRBV27 | TRBD1 | TGTGCCAGCAGCCTAAGGACAGGGCGAGAGACCCAGTACTTC | CASSLRTGRETQYF
once | TRBJ2-2 | TRBV28 | NA | TGTGCCAGCAGTCCACCTTTGCTGGGGGCAACCGGGGAGCTGTTTTTT | CASSPPLLGATGELFF
NA | TRBJ2-5 | TRBV12-3/TRBV12-4 | NA | TGTGCCAGCACCTCGGTGGGGGAGACCCAGTACTTC | CASTSVGETQYF
NA | TRBJ1-2 | TRBV4-2 | NA | TGTGCCAGCAGCCAAGATGGCCAGAACTATGGCTACACCTTC | CASSQDGQNYGYTF
NA | TRBJ1-3 | TRBV5-6 | TRBD1 | TGTGCCAGCAGCTTGTTATTGACAGGGGCTGGAAACACCATATATTTT | CASSLLLTGAGNTIYF
few | TRBJ1-5 | TRBV6-5 | NA | TGTGCCATTCAACGGCGGGGAAATCAGCCCCAGCATTTT | CAIQRRGNQPQHF
NA | TRBJ2-5 | TRBV7-9 | NA | TGTGCCAGCAGCCCTCCAGGACCCGAGACCCAGTACTTC | CASSPPGPETQYF
NA | TRBJ2-5 | TRBV3-1/TRBV3-2 | NA | TGTGCCAGCAGCCACTACTGGGGACAAGAGACCCAGTACTTC | CASSHYWGQETQYF
NA | TRBJ2-2 | TRBV3-1/TRBV3-2 | NA | TGTGCCAGCAGCCAAGATGGAGGGGCGGGCGGGGAGCTGTTTTTT | CASSQDGGAGGELFF
NA | TRBJ1-2 | TRBV28 | TRBD1 | TGTGCCAGCAGTGCCGGGCGGACAGGGGTTGGCTACACCTTC | CASSAGRTGVGYTF
NA | TRBJ1-1 | TRBV6-1 | NA | TGTGCCAGCAGTGAATGGGGGCTTACTGAAGCTTTCTTT | CASSEWGLTEAFF